This passage covers 29 T cell receptor beta chains from one sample sequenced in a study of blood T cell repertoires in COVID-19. The table came from immunoSEQ multiplex PCR; TCRdb's copy has only in-frame clones and leaves some out. The sample yields under 130,000 clones, roughly 80% seen once. Sequencing input: peripheral blood. The receptors derive from a man aged 65 to 85 with active or convalescent COVID-19.

This rearrangement joins TRBV2 to TRBJ2-7, with TRBD1 matching over 9 bases. The CDR3 loop spans 14 amino acids. Per germline, CDR1 SNHLY and CDR2 FYNNEI. Trimming removed 7 bases from V and 6 bases from J; junction bases left unmatched: 10. CDR3 in DNA: TGTGCCAGCAACAGAGACAGGGGGGTAGGCGAGCAGTACTTC. Translating gives CASNRDRGVGEQYF.

The chain joins TRBV27 to TRBJ2-1; TRBD2 matches at 8 bases. Per germline, CDR1 MNHEY and CDR2 SMNVEV (reference sequence). The CDR3 covers 16 residues. V was pared by 6 bases and J by 0 bases, with 7 bases of the junction left unmatched. In nucleotides, the CDR3 is TGTGCCAGCAGGCGATTAGCGGGATCCTCCTACAATGAGCAGTTCTTC. Protein sequence: CASRRLAGSSYNEQFF.

The genes are TRBV27 and TRBJ1-5; TRBD1 matches at 9 bases. CDR1 is MNHEY, CDR2 SMNVEV, per germline (reference sequence). Trimming cost V 0 bases and J 5 bases; bases outside gene matches: 8. CDR3 length: 17 residues. For the CDR3, the DNA is TGTGCCAGCAGTTTATCGGGGACAGGGTTTGGTGATCAGCCCCAGCATTTT. Translation gives CASSLSGTGFGDQPQHF.

This clone was found a few times. The chain is built from TRBV5-1 and TRBJ2-3; 7 positions match TRBD1. With 5 bases clipped from V and 4 bases from J, the junction kept 4 bases outside the gene matches. Looked up from germline, CDR1 is SGHRS and CDR2 is YFSETQ. The length of the CDR3 is 13 residues. CDR3 bases: TGCGCCAGCAGAACAGGGGATCCAGATACGCAGTATTTT. Translated: CASRTGDPDTQYF.

CDR3 residues: CATSDSRQGRNTGELFF. CDR3 sequence (DNA): TGTGCCACCAGTGATTCGAGACAGGGGAGGAACACCGGGGAGCTGTTTTTT. The chain links TRBV24-1 to TRBJ2-2; 8 bases agree with TRBD1. The CDR3 runs 17 residues. J was trimmed by 1 base and V by 2 bases; bases with no gene match: 5. Germline CDR1 is KGHDR and CDR2 is SFDVKD.

The chain combines TRBV19 with TRBJ2-1; possible D gene TRBD1, 6 bases. Trimming removed 9 bases from V and 4 bases from J, with 10 bases in between. The CDR3 runs 12 residues. Germline CDR1 is LNHDA and CDR2 is SQIVND (reference sequence). The CDR3 here is CASKGQYNEQFF. The CDR3 DNA follows: TGTGCCAGCAAAGGACAGTACAATGAGCAGTTCTTC.

The chain has TRBV19 and TRBJ1-3; D not resolved. V gave up 6 bases and J gave up 0 bases, with 15 bases separating them. The CDR3 contains 16 residues. Per the germline V gene, CDR1 is LNHDA and CDR2 is SQIVND (reference sequence). In nucleotides, the CDR3 is TGTGCCAGTAGAAGAGGTGACGCGAACTCTGGAAACACCATATATTTT. Protein sequence: CASRRGDANSGNTIYF.

This clone came up once. V usage is TRBV2 and J usage is TRBJ1-2; D is possibly TRBD1 (5 bases). This CDR3 is 14 amino acids long. Trimming cost V 8 bases and J 4 bases, with 17 bases left between them. Germline V gene data show CDR1 as SNHLY and CDR2 as FYNNEI. The CDR3: CASERQQESYGYTF. The DNA for the CDR3 is TGTGCCAGCGAAAGGCAACAGGAAAGCTATGGCTACACCTTC.

The chain has TRBV28 and TRBJ2-7; D remains unclear. Trimming stripped 6 bases from V and 5 bases from J, with 17 bases between. Germline lookup yields CDR1 MDHEN and CDR2 SYDVKM. The CDR3 totals 14 residues. In DNA, the CDR3 is TGTGCCAGCAGCCCCGTTAGGAGCAGCCACGAGCAGTACTTC. Protein product: CASSPVRSSHEQYF.

The chain uses TRBV2 and TRBJ1-2; TRBD1 aligns across 7 bases. CDR1 SNHLY and CDR2 FYNNEI come from the germline V gene. V dropped 2 bases and J dropped 4; count of bases not matched to a gene: 10. This CDR3 has 16 residues. CDR3 loop: CASSETPGGFGYGYTF. CDR3 in DNA: TGTGCCAGCAGTGAAACTCCAGGGGGGTTCGGCTATGGCTACACCTTC.

J is TRBJ1-2 and V is TRBV7-6; D is unclear. CDR3 size: 16 residues. Germline V gene lookup returns CDR1 SGHVS and CDR2 FNYEAQ. V was clipped by 5 bases and J by 5 bases, with 21 bases between them. The CDR3 sequence: CASSDSNHASFYGYTF. DNA for the CDR3: TGTGCCAGCAGCGATTCAAATCATGCGTCGTTTTATGGCTACACCTTC.

The V and J genes are TRBV9 and TRBJ2-3, with D possibly being TRBD2 (7 bases). Germline V gene lookup returns CDR1 SGDLS and CDR2 YYNGEE. Deletions cut 1 base from V and 5 bases from J, with 14 bases between. This CDR3 region has 15 residues. CDR3: CASSVKGGAEDTQYF. In DNA, the CDR3 is TGTGCCAGCAGCGTAAAAGGGGGGGCCGAAGATACGCAGTATTTT.

The V call is TRBV2, the J call TRBJ2-7; TRBD1 agrees at 11 bases. V was clipped by 7 bases and J by 7 bases; unmatched bases: 6. Per the germline V gene, CDR1 is SNHLY and CDR2 is FYNNEI. The CDR3 is 13 residues long. The CDR3 loop reads CASIGDRGGEQYF. The CDR3 bases are TGTGCCAGCATCGGGGACAGGGGGGGAGAGCAGTACTTC.

This chain links TRBV7-2 with TRBJ1-5; no reliable D call. Trimming took 4 bases from V and 4 from J, leaving 14 bases between them. CDR1 and CDR2 from the germline V gene are SGHTA and FQGNSA. The CDR3 is 15 amino acids. In DNA form, the CDR3 reads TGTGCCAGCAGCTCATACTCGACCGGGAATCAGCCCCAGCATTTT. It encodes CASSSYSTGNQPQHF.

The CDR3 loop reads CASSPSGTSATGELFF. In DNA form, the CDR3 reads TGTGCCAGCAGCCCCTCCGGGACTAGCGCGACCGGGGAGCTGTTTTTT. The chain recombines TRBV5-4 with TRBJ2-2; the match to TRBD2 covers 10 bases. CDR1 SGHNT and CDR2 YYREEE come from the germline V gene (reference sequence). V lost 4 bases to trimming and J lost 5 bases; unmatched junction nucleotides: 8. This CDR3 region has 16 residues.

V is TRBV25-1 and J is TRBJ1-2, with D perhaps matching TRBD1 (5 bases). Trimming removed 3 bases from V and 4 bases from J, with 12 bases in between. The CDR3 totals 14 residues. Germline V gene lookup returns CDR1 MGHDK and CDR2 SYGVNS. CDR3 nucleotide sequence: TGTGCCAGCAGTGATGTGACAGCGAGCTATGGCTACACCTTC. Translating gives CASSDVTASYGYTF.

This clone has just one count. The rearrangement joins TRBV28 to TRBJ1-2; D may be TRBD1 (6 bases). CDR3 length: 14 residues. V was cut by 3 bases and J by 5 bases, with 13 bases left in between. The germline gives CDR1 MDHEN, CDR2 SYDVKM. The CDR3 protein is CASSLGQGWYGYTF. CDR3 sequence (DNA): TGTGCCAGCAGTTTGGGGCAGGGGTGGTATGGCTACACCTTC.

The chain links TRBV5-1 to TRBJ2-5, with 14 bases identical to TRBD2. V was clipped by 3 bases and J by 5 bases; unmatched bases: 6. CDR1 and CDR2 from the germline V gene are SGHRS and YFSETQ. This CDR3 is 16 amino acids long. The CDR3 bases are TGCGCCAGCAGCTCCGGACTAGCGGGGGGCCTGGAGACCCAGTACTTC. Translated, it gives CASSSGLAGGLETQYF.

In this sample, this clone turned up once. The rearrangement uses TRBV27 and TRBJ2-3; the match to TRBD2 covers 10 bases. CDR3 length: 18 residues. The germline V gene has CDR1 MNHEY and CDR2 SMNVEV (reference sequence). Germline trimming cut 3 bases from V and 1 base from J; bases unmatched to any gene: 10. For the CDR3, the DNA is TGTGCCAGCAGTTTCGGGGCTAGCGGGAGTCGGGGCACAGATACGCAGTATTTT. This translates into CASSFGASGSRGTDTQYF.

This chain links TRBV18 with TRBJ1-4; 8 bases agree with TRBD1. In germline, CDR1 is KGHSH, CDR2 LQKENI. The CDR3 loop spans 16 amino acids. V trimming: 1 base; J trimming: 5 bases; junction bases outside the gene matches: 6. The CDR3 sequence: CASSPQGQGSNEKLFF. In DNA, the CDR3 is TGTGCCAGCTCACCACAAGGACAGGGCAGCAATGAAAAACTGTTTTTT.

The J gene is TRBJ2-4, the V gene TRBV7-8; weak D call: TRBD1 (5 bases). The CDR3 spans 16 residues. CDR1 SGHVS and CDR2 FQNEAQ come from the germline V gene. Trimming stripped 1 base from V and 0 bases from J, with 10 bases between. As DNA, the CDR3 is TGTGCCAGCAGCTTAGAGGGGCTACTAGCCAAAAACATTCAGTACTTC. It yields the protein CASSLEGLLAKNIQYF.

The chain combines TRBV7-9 with TRBJ1-5; 10 bases fit TRBD1. V trimming: 5 bases; J trimming: 7 bases; junction bases outside the gene matches: 14. This CDR3 has 17 amino acids. Germline assignment: CDR1 SEHNR and CDR2 FQNEAQ (reference sequence). CDR3 loop: CASSRATGTGEGQPQHF. As DNA, the CDR3 is TGTGCCAGCAGCCGCGCTACCGGGACAGGGGAAGGACAGCCCCAGCATTTT.

Only a few counts were recorded for this clone. The V gene is TRBV6-6, the J gene TRBJ1-6; a possible D gene is TRBD1 (6 bases). Germline V lookup: CDR1 MNHNY, CDR2 SVGAGI (reference sequence). The CDR3 spans 15 residues. Trimming removed 7 bases from V and 0 bases from J, with 10 bases in between. The CDR3 coding sequence is TGTGCCAGCACCGTAGGGGGCTCCTATAATTCACCCCTCCACTTT. Its translation is CASTVGGSYNSPLHF.

The chain uses TRBV24-1 and TRBJ2-1, with TRBD2 matching 7 bases. Germline-derived CDR1 and CDR2 are KGHDR and SFDVKD. The CDR3 runs 16 residues. V was clipped by 8 bases and J by 2 bases; unmatched bases: 11. CDR3 nucleotide sequence: TGTGCCACCAACGCTGGGGTGGGAGGGCCCTACAATGAGCAGTTCTTC. This codes for CATNAGVGGPYNEQFF.

V and J are TRBV7-9 and TRBJ1-3; TRBD1 matches at 8 bases. CDR1 SEHNR and CDR2 FQNEAQ come from the germline V gene (reference sequence). With 5 bases clipped from V and 8 bases from J, the junction kept 8 bases outside the gene matches. The CDR3 contains 14 residues. CDR3 sequence reads: CASSPVDRAHTIYF. The CDR3 region has the DNA TGTGCCAGCAGCCCCGTGGACAGGGCCCACACCATATATTTT.

This chain links TRBV5-1 with TRBJ2-3, with 10 bases lining up with TRBD2. This CDR3 spans 15 amino acids. Trimming removed 7 bases from V and 0 bases from J; junction bases left unmatched: 5. From germline, CDR1 is SGHRS and CDR2 YFSETQ. CDR3 coding DNA: TGCGCCAGCTCTAAAGCGGGGGGGAGCACAGATACGCAGTATTTT. Amino acid sequence: CASSKAGGSTDTQYF. The variable domain in full, with the rest retrieved from reference TRBV5-1 and TRBJ2-3, is KAGVTQTPRYLIKTRGQQVTLSCSPISGHRSVSWYQQTPGQGLQFLFEYFSETQRNKGNFPGRFSGRQFSNSRSEMNVSTLELGDSALYLCASSKAGGSTDTQYFGPGTRLTVL.

The rearrangement uses TRBV10-1 and TRBJ2-7; 10 nucleotides match TRBD1. The length of the CDR3 is 19 residues. V trimming: 7 bases; J trimming: 4 bases; junction bases outside the gene matches: 22. Germline-derived CDR1 and CDR2 are WNHNN and SYGVQD (reference sequence). CDR3: CASIAGVPGTGAAPYEQYF. CDR3 DNA sequence: TGCGCCAGCATTGCTGGCGTACCCGGGACAGGGGCCGCCCCTTACGAGCAGTACTTC.

The chain is built from TRBV15 and TRBJ1-1; 7 nucleotides align to TRBD1. J gave up 0 bases and V 2 bases, and 9 bases lay outside the gene matches. Germline assignment: CDR1 LNHNV and CDR2 YYDKDF (reference sequence). This CDR3 has 17 residues. The CDR3 region has the DNA TGTGCCACCAGCAGATCCCAGGGGGGACAGATGAACACTGAAGCTTTCTTT. Its protein product is CATSRSQGGQMNTEAFF.

The V and J genes are TRBV30 and TRBJ1-5, with 8 bases lining up with TRBD1. The CDR3 sequence is 13 residues long. Trimming cost V 3 bases and J 5 bases; bases outside gene matches: 3. The germline V gene encodes CDR1 GTSNPN and CDR2 SVGIG (reference sequence). The DNA for the CDR3 is TGTGCCTGGAGCGGACAGGGTGATCAGCCCCAGCATTTT. It codes for CAWSGQGDQPQHF.